Listed below are T cell receptor beta chains from one sample, sequenced in a study of blood T cell repertoires in COVID-19. The assay was immunoSEQ multiplex PCR, and TCRdb's table has in-frame clones only and misses some. There are fewer than 250,000 clones in the sample; roughly 84% occur only once, and under 4% lies in the top ten. Sequencing was performed on PBMCs or T cells enriched from blood (not recorded which). Source of these receptors: a young woman who had been exposed to COVID-19. The CDR3 runs from the conserved cysteine through the conserved F or W. D genes are given only for firm matches. Clone size, where shown, is once, few, many, or a class for clones that have expanded.

TRBV10-2	.	TRBD1	TRBJ2-3	TGCGCCAGCAAGGGACAGGGTACAGATACGCAGTATTTT	CASKGQGTDTQYF
TRBV6-2/TRBV6-3	.	.	TRBJ2-6	TGTGCCAGCAGTTACTCGCGGGAATCTCCTGGGGCCAACGTCCTGACTTTC	CASSYSRESPGANVLTF
TRBV18	.	.	TRBJ1-1	TGTGCCAGCTCACCTCAGGGGTACACTGAAGCTTTCTTT	CASSPQGYTEAFF
TRBV2	.	.	TRBJ2-5	TGTGCCAGCAGTGAACTTTCAGTCCAAGAGACCCAGTACTTC	CASSELSVQETQYF
TRBV18	.	.	TRBJ1-5	TGTGCCAGCTCGCCGGGGGTGTCGGGTCCCCAGCATTTT	CASSPGVSGPQHF
TRBV5-4	.	.	TRBJ2-3	TGTGCCAGCAGCTTGCGCCAGGCAGATACGCAGTATTTT	CASSLRQADTQYF
TRBV10-3	.	.	TRBJ2-3	TGTGCCATCAGTGGCGGGGATACGCAGTATTTT	CAISGGDTQYF
TRBV29-1	.	TRBD2	TRBJ2-1	TGCAGCGCTTCCGGCGGGGGGACTAGCGGTTACAATGAGCAGTTCTTC	CSASGGGTSGYNEQFF
TRBV28	.	TRBD1	TRBJ1-1	TGTGCCAGCAGGACAGGGGGGCCTCTCGGGGGGATGAACACTGAAGCTTTCTTT	CASRTGGPLGGMNTEAFF
TRBV6-5	once	.	TRBJ1-2	TGTGCCAGCTACGGGAAACAGGGAACTAACTATGGCTACACCTTC	CASYGKQGTNYGYTF
TRBV9	.	.	TRBJ2-3	TGTGCCAGCAGCCTCCCGGGGGGCACGGATACGCAGTATTTT	CASSLPGGTDTQYF
TRBV30	once	.	TRBJ2-5	TGTGCCTGGAGCCTTTGGCTGGAGACCCAGTACTTC	CAWSLWLETQYF
TRBV3-1/TRBV3-2	.	.	TRBJ1-6	TGTGCCAGCAGCTATAATGACAGGTCAAGTGCTAATTCACCCCTCCACTTT	CASSYNDRSSANSPLHF
TRBV10-2	.	.	TRBJ2-1	TGCGCCAGCAGTGAAATAGGCGAGAGGGCCGGTGAGCAGTTCTTC	CASSEIGERAGEQFF
TRBV2	.	.	TRBJ1-2	TGTGCCAGCAGTGAATCTTGGGAGGAGGGCTATGGCTACACCTTC	CASSESWEEGYGYTF
TRBV2	.	.	TRBJ2-7	TGTGCCAGCAGTGAAGTATCCTACGAGCAGTACTTC	CASSEVSYEQYF
TRBV15	.	.	TRBJ2-5	TGTGCCACCAGCAGAGCAGGGATTAGTGAGACCCAGTACTTC	CATSRAGISETQYF
TRBV3-1/TRBV3-2	.	.	TRBJ1-1	TGTGCCAGCAGCCAAGAATGGGGGGTCACTGAAGCTTTCTTT	CASSQEWGVTEAFF
TRBV6-5	once	.	TRBJ1-2	TGTGCCAGCAGTCGACTACAGGGTGCCTATGGCTACACCTTC	CASSRLQGAYGYTF
TRBV27	.	.	TRBJ1-1	TGTGCCAGCAGTTTATGGGGCACGAACACTGAAGCTTTCTTT	CASSLWGTNTEAFF
TRBV3-1/TRBV3-2	.	TRBD1	TRBJ2-3	TGTGCCAGCAGCCATGTCCGACAGGGTGGGGCAGATACGCAGTATTTT	CASSHVRQGGADTQYF
TRBV27	.	TRBD1	TRBJ2-7	TGTGCCAGCAGTGGGCCGGGACAGGGATCCGACGAGCAGTACTTC	CASSGPGQGSDEQYF
TRBV4-1	.	TRBD2	TRBJ2-7	TGCGCCAGCAGCCAAGACGGGGGGACCTACGAGCAGTACTTC	CASSQDGGTYEQYF